The 27 T cell receptor beta chains presented below share a single source sample, sequenced in a study of shared clonotypes between healthy human individuals. Clones were sequenced by immunoSEQ multiplex PCR, and TCRdb holds only the in-frame ones, with some missing. The sample carries about 730,000 clones, 55% to 80% recorded once. Specimen: memory CD4+ T cells sorted from blood. The subset: CD45RA-negative fraction. These receptors originate from a woman in her twenties or thirties in good health.

The chain combines TRBV5-1 with TRBJ2-2, with D perhaps matching TRBD2 (5 bases). The CDR3 spans 15 residues. V lost 3 bases to trimming and J lost 6 bases, with 15 bases between them. Germline V gene data show CDR1 as SGHRS and CDR2 as YFSETQ. CDR3 sequence: CASSWGDPNSGELFF. The CDR3 coding sequence is TGCGCCAGCAGCTGGGGAGACCCAAACTCCGGGGAGCTGTTTTTT.

V is TRBV7-9 and J is TRBJ2-5; 8 positions match TRBD1. Germline trimming cut 5 bases from V and 5 bases from J; bases unmatched to any gene: 19. Germline CDR1 reads SEHNR; CDR2 reads FQNEAQ (reference sequence). The CDR3 sequence is 18 residues long. The CDR3 DNA sequence: TGTGCCAGCAGCCCTAAGACACAGGGGGTTGATGGTACGGAGACCCAGTACTTC. It is translated as CASSPKTQGVDGTETQYF.

This clone showed up just once. The identical CDR3 is also encoded by other nucleotide sequences in the sample. This CDR3 reads CASSLVQGNQPQHF. The CDR3 DNA is TGTGCCAGCAGTTTGGTGCAGGGCAATCAGCCCCAGCATTTT. V gene TRBV28 combines with J gene TRBJ1-5; D is uncertain. From germline, CDR1 is MDHEN and CDR2 SYDVKM. V was trimmed by 3 bases and J by 2 bases, leaving 8 bases between them. The CDR3 contains 14 residues.

The chain recombines TRBV27 with TRBJ2-3, with 9 bases identical to TRBD2. In germline, CDR1 is MNHEY, CDR2 SMNVEV (reference sequence). The CDR3 covers 18 residues. Trimming removed 6 bases from V and 7 bases from J; junction bases left unmatched: 20. CDR3 amino acids: CASSPSPPMASGKNTQYF. The CDR3 DNA sequence: TGTGCCAGCAGCCCATCACCCCCCATGGCTAGCGGGAAAAATACGCAGTATTTT.

The rearrangement links TRBV18 to TRBJ2-7; the match to TRBD2 covers 7 bases. Germline-derived CDR1 and CDR2 are KGHSH and LQKENI. There are 15 residues in the CDR3. J was trimmed by 5 bases and V by 4 bases; bases with no gene match: 11. The CDR3 is CASSQPAGTAHEQYF. The CDR3 DNA sequence: TGTGCCAGCTCACAACCAGCGGGAACGGCCCACGAGCAGTACTTC.

This clone occurred once. The chain combines TRBV6-1 with TRBJ1-2; TRBD1 is a possible D gene (5 bases). The V and J ends lost 5 bases and 4 bases respectively, with 8 bases between them. This CDR3 spans 12 amino acids. Germline V gene data show CDR1 as MNHNS and CDR2 as SASEGT. The CDR3 nucleotides read TGTGCCAGCAGTTCAGGGACCTATGGCTACACCTTC. Protein: CASSSGTYGYTF.

This clone was seen only a few times. The rearrangement links TRBV7-9 to TRBJ1-3, with 7 bases matching TRBD1. This CDR3 contains 14 residues. With V trimmed by 10 bases and J by 3 bases, 9 bases remained unmatched. Per germline, CDR1 SEHNR and CDR2 FQNEAQ (reference sequence). The CDR3 loop reads CATRQGLGGNTIYF. DNA of the CDR3: TGTGCCACAAGACAGGGTCTAGGTGGAAACACCATATATTTT.

This clone turned up a few times. The rearrangement links TRBV6-1 to TRBJ2-7; 7 nucleotides align to TRBD1. CDR3 length: 14 residues. With 7 bases clipped from V and 0 bases from J, the junction kept 6 bases outside the gene matches. Germline values: CDR1 MNHNS, CDR2 SASEGT. CDR3 sequence: CASKRQGNSYEQYF. Here the CDR3 DNA reads TGTGCCAGCAAGAGACAGGGAAACTCCTACGAGCAGTACTTC.

This clone showed up just a few times. The chain carries TRBV11-1 and TRBJ2-6; 7 nucleotides match TRBD1. This CDR3 contains 18 residues. The V gene's germline CDR1 is SGHAT and CDR2 FQDESV (reference sequence). V shed 5 bases, J shed 3 bases, and the junction held 13 bases outside the gene matches. CDR3 loop: CASSLKTGSLNGANVLTF. As DNA, the CDR3 is TGTGCCAGCAGCCTTAAGACAGGGAGCCTTAATGGGGCCAACGTCCTGACTTTC.

This clone was counted once. The chain links TRBV30 to TRBJ2-2; 11 nucleotides align to TRBD2. With 3 bases clipped from V and 2 bases from J, the junction kept 2 bases outside the gene matches. Per the germline V gene, CDR1 is GTSNPN and CDR2 is SVGIG (reference sequence). This CDR3 is 15 amino acids long. CDR3 nucleotides: TGTGCCTGGAGGGGGACTAGCGGAAACACCGGGGAGCTGTTTTTT. It codes for CAWRGTSGNTGELFF.

This clone was counted between two and nine times. The V call is TRBV28, the J call TRBJ1-4, with D possibly matching TRBD1 (5 bases). The CDR3 sequence is 15 residues long. Germline CDR1 reads MDHEN; CDR2 reads SYDVKM. V lost 6 bases, J lost 7 bases, and 18 bases lay in between. The CDR3 region is CASSRNRQISEKLFF. The CDR3 DNA is TGTGCCAGCAGCCGGAACCGACAGATTTCTGAAAAACTGTTTTTT. Drawing the rest from reference TRBV28 and TRBJ1-4, the complete variable domain is DVKVTQSSRYLVKRTGEKVFLECVQDMDHENMFWYRQDPGLGLRLIYFSYDVKMKEKGDIPEGYSVSREKKERFSLILESASTNQTSMYLCASSRNRQISEKLFFGSGTQLSVL.

This chain connects TRBV29-1 to TRBJ2-1; tentatively, D is TRBD1 or TRBD2 (7 bases each). The CDR3 loop spans 14 amino acids. Germline V gene data show CDR1 as SQVTM and CDR2 as ANQGSEA. V dropped 7 bases and J dropped 8 bases, with 21 bases sitting between them. The CDR3 loop reads CSARGPSGADEQFF. The CDR3, as DNA: TGCAGCGCAAGGGGGCCTAGCGGCGCGGATGAGCAGTTCTTC.

Only a few counts were recorded for this clone. The germline gene is not matched at one end of the junction; a read error may be the cause. The chain combines TRBV10-1 with TRBJ1-1; possibly TRBD1 for D (6 bases). Per germline, CDR1 WNHNN and CDR2 SYGVQD (reference sequence). The CDR3 consists of 13 residues. The chain's CDR3 is CATSNRDGTEAFF. For the CDR3, the DNA is TGCGCCACCAGTAACAGGGACGGCACTGAAGCTTTCTTT.

The chain uses TRBV29-1 and TRBJ2-2; 7 bases match TRBD1. In germline, CDR1 is SQVTM, CDR2 ANQGSEA. Unmatched junction bases numbered 7, after V lost 5 bases and J lost 4 bases. The CDR3 runs to 14 residues. Here the CDR3 reads CSVSAGTATGELFF. For the CDR3, the DNA is TGCAGCGTTTCTGCCGGGACAGCCACCGGGGAGCTGTTTTTT.

The chain carries TRBV5-6 and TRBJ1-1; no clear D. Trimming pared 0 bases from V and 4 bases from J, leaving 7 bases between. This CDR3 has 13 amino acids. The germline gives CDR1 SGHDT, CDR2 YYEEEE. Here the CDR3 reads CASSLVSSTEAFF. CDR3 sequence (DNA): TGTGCCAGCAGCTTGGTTTCGTCCACTGAAGCTTTCTTT. Filled out from reference TRBV5-6 and TRBJ1-1, the complete variable domain reads DAGVTQSPTHLIKTRGQQVTLRCSPKSGHDTVSWYQQALGQGPQFIFQYYEEEERQRGNFPDRFSGHQFPNYSSELNVNALLLGDSALYLCASSLVSSTEAFFGQGTRLTVV.

The V and J genes are TRBV7-2 and TRBJ1-2, with TRBD1 as a possible D gene (6 bases). CDR3 length: 15 amino acids. V dropped 1 base and J dropped 8 bases, with 17 bases sitting between them. Germline loops: CDR1 SGHTA, CDR2 FQGNSA. The CDR3 spells CASSLDGTPGQGYTF. As DNA, the CDR3 is TGTGCCAGCAGCTTAGACGGGACACCCGGACAGGGCTACACCTTC.

This clone was picked up a small number of times. This rearrangement joins TRBV6-5 to TRBJ2-7; perhaps TRBD2 as D (5 bases). Germline CDR1 MNHEY, CDR2 SVGAGI. Trimming left V 2 bases short and J 6 bases short, with 17 bases between. This CDR3 is 15 amino acids long. CDR3 nucleotides: TGTGCCAGCAGTTACATGATGGCTGCTGGAGGCGAGCAGTACTTC. It specifies CASSYMMAAGGEQYF.

This clone was seen many times. The identical CDR3 is also encoded by other nucleotide sequences in the sample. DNA for the CDR3: TGCGCCAGCAGCTTTGCAGGGAACACTGAAGCTTTCTTT. Its translation: CASSFAGNTEAFF. J is TRBJ1-1 and V is TRBV5-1, with no clear D. Germline-derived CDR1 and CDR2 are SGHRS and YFSETQ. Trimming left V 2 bases short and J 1 base short, with 6 bases between. CDR3 length: 13 residues.

The chain uses TRBV25-1 and TRBJ2-1, with D tentatively TRBD2 (5 bases). Deletions cut 8 bases from V and 1 base from J, with 12 bases between. The length of the CDR3 is 14 residues. Germline values: CDR1 MGHDK, CDR2 SYGVNS. CDR3 residues: CASRGSWSYNEQFF. The CDR3 DNA follows: TGTGCCAGCCGGGGATCCTGGTCCTACAATGAGCAGTTCTTC.

CDR3: CASSDVYGVGEQYF. DNA of the CDR3: TGTGCCAGCAGTGACGTATACGGAGTTGGCGAGCAGTACTTC. The chain has TRBV6-4 and TRBJ2-7; D gene unclear. CDR3 length equals 14 residues. CDR1 and CDR2 from the germline V gene are MRHNA and SNTAGT. The V end was cut by 2 bases, the J end by 6 bases, with 14 bases between.

The CDR3 sequence is CASSFDGINTGELFF. The CDR3 nucleotides are TGTGCCAGCAGTTTTGACGGAATAAACACCGGGGAGCTGTTTTTT. This chain uses TRBV27 with TRBJ2-2; D gene ambiguous. V was clipped by 3 bases and J by 2 bases, with 10 bases between them. This CDR3 spans 15 amino acids. The germline gives CDR1 MNHEY, CDR2 SMNVEV (reference sequence).

This clone was seen only once. The genes are TRBV11-2 and TRBJ2-1; TRBD2 aligns across 9 bases. The CDR3 sequence is 14 residues long. The V gene's germline CDR1 is SGHAT and CDR2 FQNNGV. V shed 5 bases, J shed 8 bases, and the junction held 7 bases outside the gene matches. The CDR3: CASSRTSEGYEQFF. CDR3 in DNA: TGTGCCAGCAGCCGGACTAGCGAGGGTTATGAGCAGTTCTTC.

V usage is TRBV6-1 and J usage is TRBJ1-1, with D perhaps matching TRBD1 (5 bases). CDR1 and CDR2 from the germline V gene are MNHNS and SASEGT. The CDR3 spans 15 residues. V lost 4 bases and J 0 bases, leaving 12 bases between the germline ends. The CDR3 bases are TGTGCCAGCAGTGGACCCGACAGTGTGAACACTGAAGCTTTCTTT. Translated: CASSGPDSVNTEAFF.

This clone appeared once. The rearrangement joins TRBV6-5 to TRBJ2-7; 9 bases fit TRBD1. CDR3 length equals 16 residues. CDR1 and CDR2 from the germline V gene are MNHEY and SVGAGI. Trimming took 4 bases from V and 3 from J; bases not matched to a gene: 10. The CDR3 coding sequence is TGTGCCAGCAGTTCAACCGGGACAGGGACGTACTACGAGCAGTACTTC. Translated: CASSSTGTGTYYEQYF.

The chain recombines TRBV28 with TRBJ2-1; D gene ambiguous. Germline V gene data show CDR1 as MDHEN and CDR2 as SYDVKM. V lost 6 bases and J 13 bases, leaving 4 bases between the germline ends. CDR3 length: 8 amino acids. This CDR3 reads CASSPQFF. As DNA, the CDR3 is TGTGCCAGCAGCCCACAGTTCTTC.

The V and J genes are TRBV7-9 and TRBJ2-5, with unresolved D. This CDR3 spans 13 amino acids. Germline CDR1 is SEHNR and CDR2 is FQNEAQ (reference sequence). V was shortened by 1 base and J by 3 bases, with 6 bases between the two germline ends. The CDR3 loop is CASSLGPEETQYF. CDR3 nucleotides: TGTGCCAGCAGCTTAGGCCCAGAAGAGACCCAGTACTTC.

This clone was detected only a few times. The V gene is TRBV29-1, the J gene TRBJ2-1; D possibly corresponds to TRBD2 (6 bases). Germline CDR1 reads SQVTM; CDR2 reads ANQGSEA. The CDR3 has 15 residues. The V and J ends lost 6 bases and 3 bases respectively, with 18 bases between them. The CDR3 coding sequence is TGCAGCGTCGTGGGTGGGACTGGGATCTACAATGAGCAGTTCTTC. This gives the protein CSVVGGTGIYNEQFF.